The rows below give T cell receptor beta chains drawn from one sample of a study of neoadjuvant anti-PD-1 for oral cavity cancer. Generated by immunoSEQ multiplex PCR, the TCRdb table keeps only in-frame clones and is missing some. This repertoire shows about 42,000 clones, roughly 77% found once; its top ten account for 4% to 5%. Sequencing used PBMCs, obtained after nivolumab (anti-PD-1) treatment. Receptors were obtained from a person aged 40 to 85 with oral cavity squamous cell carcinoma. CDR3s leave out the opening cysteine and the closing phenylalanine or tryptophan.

ASRQGASTGELF	TRBV19
ASNLNNNEQF	TRBV5-8
ASSVGDPTYEQY	TRBV9
ASSERQGHTEAF	TRBV2
ASSSRQGHSSPLH	TRBV7-2
ASSLDAGPNEKLF	TRBV5-5
ASSLTGILSGNTIY	TRBV5-1
ASSVVAGGITDTQY	TRBV6-4
ASSYGGDTEAF	TRBV6-5
ASSLNTGLLLMNTEAF	TRBV5-8
ASSPGLDRARSPLH	TRBV7-9
ASSVAGGETQY	TRBV9
ASSRRPDLGYT	TRBV4-1